This T cell receptor (beta chain) was observed in a study of T cells after posttransplantation cyclophosphamide. General study points: Donor-recipient repertoire similarity was low at 1-2 months, rising over year one.

A marrow graft followed busulfan-fludarabine conditioning, with cyclophosphamide on days +3 and +4. Germline assignment: CDR1 WSHSY and CDR2 SAAADI. The CDR3 is 15 amino acids. V gave up 3 bases and J gave up 5 bases; unmatched junction bases: 6. This clone is labeled medium-sized (0.01 to 0.1%). Its antigen is still unknown. Assay: immunoSEQ multiplex PCR; the TCRdb copy retains only in-frame clones and omits some. The sample contains roughly 10,000 clones, none occurring once; approximately 3.6% lies in the top ten. This receptor was taken from a male patient in his 50s who received an allogeneic stem cell transplant from a related donor and was CMV-positive. Some T cells may have originated in the graft donor. The material sequenced was PBMCs, taken 350 to 370 days after allogeneic stem cell transplant with posttransplant cyclophosphamide. The rearrangement links TRBV10-2 to TRBJ2-5; 10 nucleotides agree with TRBD2. CDR3 nucleotide sequence: TGCGCCAGCAGTGAACCGGGACTAGCGCGCGAGACCCAGTACTTC. Translating it yields CASSEPGLARETQYF.